This T cell receptor (beta chain) derives from a study of glioma-infiltrating T cells after dendritic cell vaccination. In the study overall: Glioblastoma patients came from Phase I and II dendritic cell vaccination trials.

Primers: 60 V beta forward and 13 J beta reverse. Sequencing was performed with immunoSEQ multiplex PCR; in TCRdb, only in-frame clones are kept and a portion is missing. The repertoire consists of roughly 20,000 clones, with about four fifths occurring once and the leading ten covering under 40%. This clone has just a few counts. Germline V lookup: CDR1 GTSNPN, CDR2 SVGIG (reference sequence). This CDR3 has 13 residues. After removal of 5 bases from V and 3 bases from J, the junction contained 4 bases not matched to a gene. Patients had residual fresh-frozen tumor tissue and more than two years of survival data. None of the glioblastoma patients had an isocitrate dehydrogenase mutation.

The sequenced sample was blood, obtained before dendritic cell vaccination. The source is a human donor with glioblastoma. The J gene is TRBJ1-1, the V gene TRBV30; 9 nucleotides line up with TRBD1. This CDR3 is CAWRQGGYTEAFF. CDR3 bases: TGTGCCTGGCGACAGGGGGGCTACACTGAAGCTTTCTTT.